The 29 T cell receptor beta chains below all came from one sample that was sequenced in a study of CD8 T cells in Susac syndrome. Roughly 0.45 to 1 ug RNA was reverse transcribed with random hexamers. TCRdb independently ran MiXCR on the immunoSEQ multiplex PCR reads; one entry per CDR3 protein. The top ten hold more than 0.09% of the sample, which has about 440,000 distinct CDR3 sequences, around 83% seen once. The sequenced material came from CD8+ T cells from PBMCs. Every receptor here comes from a human donor with multiple sclerosis.

This clonotype was seen more than once but under ten times. The chain links TRBV20-1 to TRBJ2-7; D is uncertain. The germline gives CDR1 DFQATT, CDR2 SNEGSKA (reference sequence). V lost 5 bases to trimming and J lost 1 base, with 12 bases between them. The CDR3 sequence is 13 residues long. The CDR3 nucleotides are TGCAGTGCTGATCCCGACGGATCCTACGAGCAGTACTTC. Translation: CSADPDGSYEQYF.

This clonotype was recorded once. V usage is TRBV10-3 and J usage is TRBJ1-1, with TRBD1 matching over 7 bases. Germline V gene sequence: CDR1 ENHRY, CDR2 SYGVKD. V gave up 5 bases and J gave up 5 bases; unmatched junction bases: 8. CDR3 length equals 14 residues. The CDR3, as DNA: TGTGCCATCAGTCTTGACAGGGCAGGGACTGAAGCTTTCTTT. Its protein product is CAISLDRAGTEAFF.

The gene calls are TRBV7-2 and TRBJ2-1; D uncertain. Trimming shortened V by 5 bases and J by 4 bases, and 9 bases separated the two germline ends. The germline V gene has CDR1 SGHTA and CDR2 FQGNSA. CDR3 length: 13 residues. This CDR3 is CASSIHLYNEQFF. The CDR3 coding sequence is TGTGCCAGCAGCATCCACCTGTACAATGAGCAGTTCTTC.

The rearrangement uses TRBV29-1 and TRBJ1-2, with 8 positions matching TRBD1. Germline V CDR1 and CDR2: SQVTM, ANQGSEA. The CDR3 length is 16 residues. V lost 7 bases, J lost 3 bases, and 16 bases stayed unmatched. This CDR3 reads CSAHPVSTGEDYGYTF. The CDR3 nucleotides read TGCAGCGCCCACCCGGTCTCGACAGGGGAGGACTATGGCTACACCTTC.

The CDR3 loop reads CAISESVTSGAINEQFF. CDR3 in DNA: TGTGCCATCAGTGAGTCGGTGACTAGCGGGGCCATCAATGAGCAGTTCTTC. The rearrangement links TRBV10-3 to TRBJ2-1; 11 bases line up with TRBD2. CDR1 ENHRY and CDR2 SYGVKD come from the germline V gene. J lost 6 bases, V lost 0 bases, and 7 bases had no gene match. The CDR3 covers 17 residues.

The chain combines TRBV7-6 with TRBJ2-3; D remains ambiguous. Germline loops: CDR1 SGHVS, CDR2 FNYEAQ. V lost 0 bases and J lost 0, with 7 bases in between. The length of the CDR3 is 15 residues. The CDR3 sequence is CASSLASDSTDTQYF. In DNA form, the CDR3 reads TGTGCCAGCAGCTTAGCGTCAGATAGCACAGATACGCAGTATTTT. The whole variable domain, filled in from reference TRBV7-6 and TRBJ2-3, reads GAGVSQSPRYKVTKRGQDVALRCDPISGHVSLYWYRQALGQGPEFLTYFNYEAQQDKSGLPNDRFSAERPEGSISTLTIQRTEQRDSAMYRCASSLASDSTDTQYFGPGTRLTVL.

The chain couples TRBV2 to TRBJ2-6, with D possibly matching TRBD2 (5 bases). The CDR3 extends over 14 amino acids. Per the germline V gene, CDR1 is SNHLY and CDR2 is FYNNEI. Deletions cut 6 bases from V and 0 bases from J, with 6 bases between. CDR3: CASREASGANVLTF. For the CDR3, the DNA is TGTGCCAGCAGGGAGGCCTCTGGGGCCAACGTCCTGACTTTC.

This chain joins TRBV6-2 or TRBV6-3 and TRBJ2-7, with D possibly matching TRBD2 (5 bases). Trimming took 5 bases from V and 2 from J, leaving 19 bases between them. CDR1 is MNHEY, CDR2 SVGEGT, per germline. This CDR3 contains 16 residues. The CDR3 sequence is CASSPHGPRRTYEQYF. In DNA form, the CDR3 reads TGTGCCAGCAGTCCACACGGGCCACGGAGGACCTACGAGCAGTACTTC.

The CDR3, as DNA: TGTGCCAGCAGCTCAGGACCGGACATAACGCAGTATTTT. Translated: CASSSGPDITQYF. The rearrangement uses TRBV7-9 and TRBJ2-3, with TRBD1 as a possible D gene (5 bases). The V and J ends lost 4 bases and 9 bases respectively, with 14 bases between them. The CDR3 runs to 13 residues. Per the germline V gene, CDR1 is SEHNR and CDR2 is FQNEAQ (reference sequence).

The gene calls are TRBV7-7 and TRBJ2-3; 7 positions agree with TRBD2. Trimming removed 4 bases from V and 2 bases from J; junction bases left unmatched: 6. Germline V gene data show CDR1 as SSHAT and CDR2 as FNYEAQ (reference sequence). The length of the CDR3 is 15 residues. In DNA form, the CDR3 reads TGTGCCAGCAGCTCGGGGCTAGCGGACACAGATACGCAGTATTTT. Translation gives CASSSGLADTDTQYF.

The chain carries TRBV6-1 and TRBJ2-1, with 7 bases lining up with TRBD2. The V gene's germline CDR1 is MNHNS and CDR2 SASEGT. There are 16 residues in the CDR3. V was clipped by 6 bases and J by 3 bases; unmatched bases: 11. DNA of the CDR3: TGTGCCAGCAGCCTGCAGGGAGGGAGCTTCTACAATGAGCAGTTCTTC. Its translation is CASSLQGGSFYNEQFF.

This clonotype was picked up a small number of times. The rearrangement joins TRBV5-1 to TRBJ2-3, with 12 bases fitting TRBD2. After removal of 2 bases from V and 6 bases from J, the junction contained 10 bases not matched to a gene. The length of the CDR3 is 17 residues. CDR1 and CDR2 from the germline V gene are SGHRS and YFSETQ. Here the CDR3 reads CASSFGLAGSARDTQYF. Written as DNA, the CDR3 is TGCGCCAGCAGCTTCGGACTAGCGGGATCCGCGCGGGATACGCAGTATTTT.

The gene calls are TRBV28 and TRBJ2-1, with 7 bases aligning to TRBD2. Germline assignment: CDR1 MDHEN and CDR2 SYDVKM. The CDR3 has 14 residues. V shed 4 bases and J 9 bases; nucleotides not matched to a gene: 9. This chain's CDR3 is CASSSTSPFGEQFF. Here the CDR3 DNA reads TGTGCCAGCAGTTCGACTAGCCCATTTGGTGAGCAGTTCTTC.

The rearrangement joins TRBV20-1 to TRBJ2-7; 7 positions match TRBD1. Germline V lookup: CDR1 DFQATT, CDR2 SNEGSKA (reference sequence). The V segment lost 6 bases and the J segment 1 base; nucleotides outside the gene matches: 6. This CDR3 comprises 13 residues. CDR3 nucleotide sequence: TGCAGTGCCTCCGGGACAGAATCCTACGAGCAGTACTTC. It yields the protein CSASGTESYEQYF.

For this clonotype: Germline is not matched at one junction end, which may reflect a read error. The chain links TRBV18 to TRBJ2-7, with TRBD1 matching over 9 bases. The CDR3 sequence is 14 residues long. The germline V gene encodes CDR1 KGHSH and CDR2 LQKENI. Here the CDR3 reads CAGSHRDRAYEQYF. The CDR3 DNA reads TGTGCCGGCTCACACCGGGACAGGGCTTACGAGCAGTACTTC.

The CDR3 is CSVVGDTAYNEQFF. The DNA of the CDR3 is TGCAGCGTTGTTGGGGACACCGCCTACAATGAGCAGTTCTTC. The rearrangement links TRBV29-1 to TRBJ2-1; D may be TRBD1 (6 bases). Germline loops: CDR1 SQVTM, CDR2 ANQGSEA. This CDR3 has 14 residues. V was cut by 4 bases and J by 2 bases, with 12 bases left in between.

The V call is TRBV5-5, the J call TRBJ2-3; either TRBD1 or TRBD2 may fit D (6 bases each). The CDR3 is 15 amino acids. Germline V gene data show CDR1 as SGHKS and CDR2 as YYEKEE (reference sequence). V lost 4 bases and J 1 base, leaving 13 bases between the germline ends. CDR3 nucleotides: TGTGCCAGCAGCGACGAGGGGGGTGGCACAGATACGCAGTATTTT. Protein sequence: CASSDEGGGTDTQYF. Variable domain in full (rest from reference TRBV5-5 and TRBJ2-3): DAGVTQSPTHLIKTRGQQVTLRCSPISGHKSVSWYQQVLGQGPQFIFQYYEKEERGRGNFPDRFSARQFPNYSSELNVNALLLGDSALYLCASSDEGGGTDTQYFGPGTRLTVL.

The genes are TRBV11-1 and TRBJ1-1; no definite D call. The CDR3 is 14 amino acids. Trimming removed 6 bases at V and 4 bases at J, with 15 bases between. Germline V gene sequence: CDR1 SGHAT, CDR2 FQDESV (reference sequence). CDR3 sequence: CASRKTVGSTEAFF. CDR3 DNA sequence: TGTGCCAGCAGAAAAACGGTCGGGAGCACTGAAGCTTTCTTT. The entire variable domain, with the rest obtained from reference TRBV11-1 and TRBJ1-1, is as follows: EAEVAQSPRYKITEKSQAVAFWCDPISGHATLYWYRQILGQGPELLVQFQDESVVDDSQLPKDRFSAERLKGVDSTLKIQPAELGDSAMYLCASRKTVGSTEAFFGQGTRLTVV.

The chain recombines TRBV3-1 with TRBJ1-1; TRBD1 might be the D (5 bases). Germline assignment: CDR1 LGHDT and CDR2 YNNKEL (reference sequence). The V and J ends lost 1 base and 3 bases respectively, with 15 bases between them. The CDR3 contains 16 residues. The CDR3 is CASSQASHGTHTEAFF. The CDR3 region has the DNA TGTGCCAGCAGCCAAGCCTCACACGGGACCCACACTGAAGCTTTCTTT.

V and J are TRBV30 and TRBJ1-1, with 8 bases identical to TRBD1. The CDR3 length is 15 residues. V lost 1 base, J lost 1 base, and 5 bases stayed unmatched. From germline, CDR1 is GTSNPN and CDR2 SVGIG (reference sequence). The CDR3 spells CAWSALDRGNTEAFF. The CDR3 DNA reads as TGTGCCTGGAGTGCTTTAGACAGGGGGAACACTGAAGCTTTCTTT.

In DNA, the CDR3 is TGTGCCACAGGGGCGGGAGGGCCGAATTACAATGAGCAGTTCTTC. This translates into CATGAGGPNYNEQFF. V usage is TRBV24-1 and J usage is TRBJ2-1; 9 nucleotides match TRBD2. Germline V CDR1 and CDR2: KGHDR, SFDVKD. This CDR3 region has 15 residues. Germline trimming cut 10 bases from V and 4 bases from J; bases unmatched to any gene: 10.

The chain joins TRBV4-1 to TRBJ1-6; unclear D gene. Trimming left V 1 base short and J 2 bases short, with 15 bases between. Germline CDR1 and CDR2: MGHRA and YSYEKL. This CDR3 is built from 18 residues. This CDR3 is CASSQGSRAGAYNSPLHF. In DNA form, the CDR3 reads TGCGCCAGCAGCCAAGGTTCGAGGGCCGGGGCCTATAATTCACCCCTCCACTTT.

This rearrangement joins TRBV19 to TRBJ1-1, with 10 positions matching TRBD1. This CDR3 is 17 amino acids long. Germline V gene sequence: CDR1 LNHDA, CDR2 SQIVND (reference sequence). Trimming cost V 2 bases and J 4 bases; bases outside gene matches: 10. CDR3 nucleotide sequence: TGTGCCAGTAGTATAATCCCCGGACAGGGGGTTGGCACTGAAGCTTTCTTT. It yields the protein CASSIIPGQGVGTEAFF.

This sequence joins TRBV4-1 and TRBJ2-1; no reliable D call. CDR3 length equals 15 residues. V was cut by 1 base and J by 4 bases, with 11 bases left in between. Germline V gene sequence: CDR1 MGHRA, CDR2 YSYEKL. The CDR3 protein is CASSQGGILYNEQFF. The CDR3 bases are TGCGCCAGCAGCCAAGGGGGAATCCTATACAATGAGCAGTTCTTC.

This rearrangement joins TRBV7-6 to TRBJ1-1, with 7 positions matching TRBD1. The V and J ends lost 5 bases and 7 bases, in that order; junction bases with no gene match: 16. Germline V gene lookup returns CDR1 SGHVS and CDR2 FNYEAQ. The CDR3 extends over 16 amino acids. The CDR3 spells CASSHDPTGVKSEAFF. CDR3 in DNA: TGTGCCAGCAGCCATGACCCTACAGGGGTAAAAAGTGAAGCTTTCTTT.

The V gene is TRBV4-1, the J gene TRBJ1-1; perhaps TRBD1 as D (6 bases). The germline V and J ends were trimmed by 3 bases and 0 bases, with 11 bases remaining between them. Germline-derived CDR1 and CDR2 are MGHRA and YSYEKL. This CDR3 has 15 amino acids. The CDR3 nucleotides are TGCGCCAGCAGCCATGTGGACAGTATGAACACTGAAGCTTTCTTT. Translation: CASSHVDSMNTEAFF.

The V call is TRBV10-3, the J call TRBJ2-1; no firm D call. The ends were cut back, 0 bases at V and 9 bases at J, with 9 bases in the middle. This CDR3 is built from 13 residues. CDR1 is ENHRY, CDR2 SYGVKD, per germline. In DNA, the CDR3 is TGTGCCATCAGTGAGTCGATTGTAAGTGAGCAGTTCTTC. Its translation: CAISESIVSEQFF.

This clonotype was detected only a few times. This sequence joins TRBV20-1 and TRBJ2-7; D may be TRBD2 (7 bases). Germline assignment: CDR1 DFQATT and CDR2 SNEGSKA (reference sequence). V dropped 0 bases and J dropped 5 bases, with 20 bases sitting between them. This CDR3 contains 16 residues. CDR3 region: CSARDATRGLSHEQYF. CDR3 bases: TGCAGTGCTAGAGATGCGACGCGGGGGCTATCCCACGAGCAGTACTTC.

This clonotype was observed a single time. This chain uses TRBV5-1 with TRBJ2-7; the match to TRBD1 covers 9 bases. The germline V gene encodes CDR1 SGHRS and CDR2 YFSETQ. Unmatched junction bases numbered 10, after V lost 3 bases and J lost 6 bases. This CDR3 is 15 amino acids long. This chain's CDR3 is CASSYAGTGIIEQYF. The CDR3 bases are TGCGCCAGCAGCTACGCCGGGACAGGGATTATCGAGCAGTACTTC.